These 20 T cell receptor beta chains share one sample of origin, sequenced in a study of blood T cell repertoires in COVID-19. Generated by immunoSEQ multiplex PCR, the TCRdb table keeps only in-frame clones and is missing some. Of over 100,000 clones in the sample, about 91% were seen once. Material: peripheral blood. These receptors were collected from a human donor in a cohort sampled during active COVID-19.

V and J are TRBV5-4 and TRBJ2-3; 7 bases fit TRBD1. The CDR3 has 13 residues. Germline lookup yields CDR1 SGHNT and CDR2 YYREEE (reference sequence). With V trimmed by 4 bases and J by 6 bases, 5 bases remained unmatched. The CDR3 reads CASSLVQGDTQYF. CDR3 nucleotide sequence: TGTGCCAGCAGCCTTGTACAGGGGGATACGCAGTATTTT.

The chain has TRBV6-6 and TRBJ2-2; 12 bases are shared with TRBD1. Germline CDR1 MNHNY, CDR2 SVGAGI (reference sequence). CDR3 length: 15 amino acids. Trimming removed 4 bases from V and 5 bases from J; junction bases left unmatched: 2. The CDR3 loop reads CASSSGQGATGELFF. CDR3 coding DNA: TGTGCCAGCAGTTCGGGACAGGGGGCTACCGGGGAGCTGTTTTTT.

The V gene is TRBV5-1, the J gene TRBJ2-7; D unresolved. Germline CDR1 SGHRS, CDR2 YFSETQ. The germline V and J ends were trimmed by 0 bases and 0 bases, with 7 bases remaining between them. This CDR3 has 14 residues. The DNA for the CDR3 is TGCGCCAGCAGCTTGGGGCCGGGCTCCTACGAGCAGTACTTC. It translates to CASSLGPGSYEQYF.

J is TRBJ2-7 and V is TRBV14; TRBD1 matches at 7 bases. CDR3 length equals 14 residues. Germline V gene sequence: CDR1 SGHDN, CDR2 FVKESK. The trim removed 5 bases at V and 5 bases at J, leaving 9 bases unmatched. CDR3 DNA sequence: TGTGCCAGCAGCTTCAATCACAGGGGAAACGAGCAGTACTTC. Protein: CASSFNHRGNEQYF.

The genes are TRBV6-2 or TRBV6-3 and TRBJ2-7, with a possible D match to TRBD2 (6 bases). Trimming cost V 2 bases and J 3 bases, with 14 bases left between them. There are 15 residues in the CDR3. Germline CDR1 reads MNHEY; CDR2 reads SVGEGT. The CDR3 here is CASSYMRDLNYEQYF. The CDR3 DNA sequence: TGTGCCAGCAGTTACATGAGGGACTTGAACTACGAGCAGTACTTC.

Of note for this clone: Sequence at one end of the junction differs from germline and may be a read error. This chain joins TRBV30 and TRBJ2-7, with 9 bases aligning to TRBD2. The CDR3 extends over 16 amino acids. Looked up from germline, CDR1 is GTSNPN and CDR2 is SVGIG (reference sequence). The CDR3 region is CAWSANRGRASDEQYF. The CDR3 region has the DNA TGTGCCTGGAGTGCGAATCGCGGGAGGGCCTCCGACGAGCAGTACTTC.

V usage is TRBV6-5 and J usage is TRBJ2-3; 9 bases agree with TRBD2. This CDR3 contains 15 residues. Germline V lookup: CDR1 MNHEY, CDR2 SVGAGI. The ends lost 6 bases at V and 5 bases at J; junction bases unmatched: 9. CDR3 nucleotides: TGTGCCAGCAGGTATAGCGGGAGCCAAGGAGATACGCAGTATTTT. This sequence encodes CASRYSGSQGDTQYF.

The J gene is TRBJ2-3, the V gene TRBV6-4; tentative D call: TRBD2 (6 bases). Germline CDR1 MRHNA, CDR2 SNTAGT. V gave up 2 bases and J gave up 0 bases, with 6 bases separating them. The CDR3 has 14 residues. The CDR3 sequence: CASSDSGSTDTQYF. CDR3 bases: TGTGCCAGCAGTGACAGCGGGAGCACAGATACGCAGTATTTT.

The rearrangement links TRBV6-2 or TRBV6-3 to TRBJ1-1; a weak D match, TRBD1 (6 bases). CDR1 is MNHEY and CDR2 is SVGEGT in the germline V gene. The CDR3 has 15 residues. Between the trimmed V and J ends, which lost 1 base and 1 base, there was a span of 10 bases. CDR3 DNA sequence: TGTGCCAGCAGTTACTTTCCGGGACAGAACACTGAAGCTTTCTTT. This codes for CASSYFPGQNTEAFF.

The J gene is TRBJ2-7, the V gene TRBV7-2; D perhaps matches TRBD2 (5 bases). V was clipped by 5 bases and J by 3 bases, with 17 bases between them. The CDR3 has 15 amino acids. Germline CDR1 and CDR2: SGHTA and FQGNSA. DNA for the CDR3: TGTGCCAGCAGCCCCAAACTGATACTAGGCTACGAGCAGTACTTC. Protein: CASSPKLILGYEQYF.

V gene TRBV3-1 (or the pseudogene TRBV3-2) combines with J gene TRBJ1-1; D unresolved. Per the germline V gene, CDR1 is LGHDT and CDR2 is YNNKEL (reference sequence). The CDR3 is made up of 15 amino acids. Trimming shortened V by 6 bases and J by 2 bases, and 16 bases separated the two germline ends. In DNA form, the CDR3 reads TGTGCCAGCAGGCCACTGTCTAGTGGAAACACTGAAGCTTTCTTT. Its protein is CASRPLSSGNTEAFF.

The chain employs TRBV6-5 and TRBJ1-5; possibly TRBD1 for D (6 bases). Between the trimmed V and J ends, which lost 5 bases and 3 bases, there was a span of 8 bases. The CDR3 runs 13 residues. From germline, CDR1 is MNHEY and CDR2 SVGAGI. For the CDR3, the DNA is TGTGCCAGCAGTCCGGGACACAATCAGCCCCAGCATTTT. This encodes CASSPGHNQPQHF.

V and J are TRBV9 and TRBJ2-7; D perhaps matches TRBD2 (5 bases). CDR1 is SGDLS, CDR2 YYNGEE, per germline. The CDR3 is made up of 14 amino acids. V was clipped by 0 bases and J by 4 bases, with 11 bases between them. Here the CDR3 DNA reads TGTGCCAGCAGCGTAGATTCGGACTTGTACGAGCAGTACTTC. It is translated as CASSVDSDLYEQYF.

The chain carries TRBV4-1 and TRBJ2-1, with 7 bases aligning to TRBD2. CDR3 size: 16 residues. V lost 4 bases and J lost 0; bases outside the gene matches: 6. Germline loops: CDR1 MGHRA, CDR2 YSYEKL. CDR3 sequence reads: CASSPSGDGSYNEQFF. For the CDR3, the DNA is TGCGCCAGCAGCCCCAGCGGGGACGGCTCCTACAATGAGCAGTTCTTC.

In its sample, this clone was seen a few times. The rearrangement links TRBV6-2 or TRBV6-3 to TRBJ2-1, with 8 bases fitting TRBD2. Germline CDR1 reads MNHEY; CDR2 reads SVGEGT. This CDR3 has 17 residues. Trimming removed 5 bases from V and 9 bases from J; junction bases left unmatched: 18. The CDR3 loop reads CASSRNPQAGVMGEQFF. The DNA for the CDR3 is TGTGCCAGCAGTCGTAACCCACAAGCGGGAGTAATGGGTGAGCAGTTCTTC.

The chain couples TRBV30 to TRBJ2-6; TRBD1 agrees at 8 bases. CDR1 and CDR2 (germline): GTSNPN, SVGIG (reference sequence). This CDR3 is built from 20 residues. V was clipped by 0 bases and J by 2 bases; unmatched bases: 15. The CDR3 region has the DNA TGTGCCTGGAGTGTTCAGGGGGCTCTAATGGGAGTACCTGGGGCCAACGTCCTGACTTTC. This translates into CAWSVQGALMGVPGANVLTF. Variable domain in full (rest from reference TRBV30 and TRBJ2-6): SQTIHQWPATLVQPVGSPLSLECTVEGTSNPNLYWYRQAAGRGLQLLFYSVGIGQISSEVPQNLSASRPQDRQFILSSKKLLLSDSGFYLCAWSVQGALMGVPGANVLTFGAGSRLTVL.

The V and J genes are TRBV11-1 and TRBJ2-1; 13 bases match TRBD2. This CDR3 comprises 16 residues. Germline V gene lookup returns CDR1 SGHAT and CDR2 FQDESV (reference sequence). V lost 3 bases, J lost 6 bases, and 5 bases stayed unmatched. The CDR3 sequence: CASSFRLAGGPNEQFF. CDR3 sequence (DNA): TGTGCCAGCAGCTTCAGACTAGCGGGGGGTCCCAATGAGCAGTTCTTC.

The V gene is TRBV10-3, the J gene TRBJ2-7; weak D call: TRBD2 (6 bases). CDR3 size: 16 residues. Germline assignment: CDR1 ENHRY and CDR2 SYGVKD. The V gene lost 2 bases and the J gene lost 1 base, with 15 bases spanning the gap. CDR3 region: CAISEPGEVGSYEQYF. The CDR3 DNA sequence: TGTGCCATCAGTGAGCCCGGGGAGGTAGGGTCCTACGAGCAGTACTTC.

This CDR3 is CASSKISGGSRNTEAFF. Written as DNA, the CDR3 is TGCGCCAGCAGCAAAATATCAGGGGGCTCTCGGAACACTGAAGCTTTCTTT. The V gene is TRBV5-1, the J gene TRBJ1-1; the match to TRBD1 covers 8 bases. Per the germline V gene, CDR1 is SGHRS and CDR2 is YFSETQ. V was clipped by 4 bases and J by 1 base; unmatched bases: 12. The length of the CDR3 is 17 residues. The full variable domain, its missing parts supplied by reference TRBV5-1 and TRBJ1-1, is KAGVTQTPRYLIKTRGQQVTLSCSPISGHRSVSWYQQTPGQGLQFLFEYFSETQRNKGNFPGRFSGRQFSNSRSEMNVSTLELGDSALYLCASSKISGGSRNTEAFFGQGTRLTVV.

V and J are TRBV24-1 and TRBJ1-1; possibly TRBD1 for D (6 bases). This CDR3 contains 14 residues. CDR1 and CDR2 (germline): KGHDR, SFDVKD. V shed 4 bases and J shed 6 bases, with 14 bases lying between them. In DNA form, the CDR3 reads TGTGCCACCAGTGACGGGGCGGGGGGCCCTGAAGCTTTCTTT. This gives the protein CATSDGAGGPEAFF.